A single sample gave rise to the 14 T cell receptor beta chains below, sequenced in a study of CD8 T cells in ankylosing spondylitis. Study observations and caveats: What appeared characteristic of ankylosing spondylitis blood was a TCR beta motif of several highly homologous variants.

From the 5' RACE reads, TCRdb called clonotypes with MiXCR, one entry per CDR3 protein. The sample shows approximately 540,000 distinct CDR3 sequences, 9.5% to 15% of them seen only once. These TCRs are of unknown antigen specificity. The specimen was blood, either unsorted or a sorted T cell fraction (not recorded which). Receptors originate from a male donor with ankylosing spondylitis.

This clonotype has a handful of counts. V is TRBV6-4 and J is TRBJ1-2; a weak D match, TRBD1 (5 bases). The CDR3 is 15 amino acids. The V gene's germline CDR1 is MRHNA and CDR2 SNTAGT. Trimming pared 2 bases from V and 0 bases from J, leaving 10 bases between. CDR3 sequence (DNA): TGTGCCAGCAGTGACCGGGGCAGAACTAACTATGGCTACACCTTC. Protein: CASSDRGRTNYGYTF.

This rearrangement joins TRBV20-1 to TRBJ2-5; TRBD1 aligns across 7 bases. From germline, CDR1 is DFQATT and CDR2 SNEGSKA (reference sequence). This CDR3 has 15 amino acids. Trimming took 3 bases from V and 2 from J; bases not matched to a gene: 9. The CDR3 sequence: CSARGDSTIQETQYF. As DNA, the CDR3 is TGCAGTGCTAGGGGGGACAGCACGATACAAGAGACCCAGTACTTC.

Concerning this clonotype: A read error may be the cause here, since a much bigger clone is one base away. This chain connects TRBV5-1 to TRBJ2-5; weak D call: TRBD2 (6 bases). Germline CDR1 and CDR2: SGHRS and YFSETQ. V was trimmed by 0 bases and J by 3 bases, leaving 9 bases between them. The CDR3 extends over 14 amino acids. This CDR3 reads CASSLGVAEETQYF. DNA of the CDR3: TGCGCCAGCAGCTTGGGAGTAGCGGAAGAGACCCAGTACTTC.

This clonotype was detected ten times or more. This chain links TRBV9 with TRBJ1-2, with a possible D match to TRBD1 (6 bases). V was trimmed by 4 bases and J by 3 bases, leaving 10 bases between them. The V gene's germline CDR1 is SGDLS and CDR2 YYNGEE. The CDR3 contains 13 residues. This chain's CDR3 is CASSPRGDYGYTF. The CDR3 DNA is TGTGCCAGCAGCCCCAGGGGCGACTATGGCTACACCTTC.

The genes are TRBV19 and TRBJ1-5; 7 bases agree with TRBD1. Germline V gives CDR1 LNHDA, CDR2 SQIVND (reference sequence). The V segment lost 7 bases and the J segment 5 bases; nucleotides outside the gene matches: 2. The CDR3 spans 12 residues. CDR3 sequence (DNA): TGTGCCAGTAACAGGGGCGATCAGCCCCAGCATTTT. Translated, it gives CASNRGDQPQHF.

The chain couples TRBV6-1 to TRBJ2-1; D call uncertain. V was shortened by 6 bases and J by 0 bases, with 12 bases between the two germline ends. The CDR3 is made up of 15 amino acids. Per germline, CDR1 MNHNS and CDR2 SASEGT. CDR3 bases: TGTGCCAGCAGAAGAGGCGTTTCCTCCTACAATGAGCAGTTCTTC. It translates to CASRRGVSSYNEQFF.

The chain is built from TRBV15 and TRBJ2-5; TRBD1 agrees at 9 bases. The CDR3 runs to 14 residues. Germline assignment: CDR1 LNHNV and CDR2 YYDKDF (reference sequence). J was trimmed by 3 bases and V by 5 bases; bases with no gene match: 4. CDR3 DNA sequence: TGTGCCACCAGCGACAGGGGGGAAAAAGAGACCCAGTACTTC. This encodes CATSDRGEKETQYF.

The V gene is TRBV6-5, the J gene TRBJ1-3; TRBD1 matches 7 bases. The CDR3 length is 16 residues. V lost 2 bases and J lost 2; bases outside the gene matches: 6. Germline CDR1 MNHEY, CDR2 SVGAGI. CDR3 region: CASSYLTGATGNTIYF. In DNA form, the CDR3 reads TGTGCCAGCAGTTACCTTACAGGGGCAACTGGAAACACCATATATTTT.

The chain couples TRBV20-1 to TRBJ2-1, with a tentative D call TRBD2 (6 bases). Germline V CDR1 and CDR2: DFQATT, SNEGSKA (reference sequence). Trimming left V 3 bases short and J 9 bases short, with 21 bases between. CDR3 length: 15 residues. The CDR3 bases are TGCAGTGCTAGGTCCTTCGGGAGCGGAGGAGGTGAGCAGTTCTTC. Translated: CSARSFGSGGGEQFF.

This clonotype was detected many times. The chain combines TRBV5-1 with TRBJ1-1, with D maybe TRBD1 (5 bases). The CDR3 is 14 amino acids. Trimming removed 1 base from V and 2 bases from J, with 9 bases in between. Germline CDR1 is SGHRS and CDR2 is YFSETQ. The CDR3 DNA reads TGCGCCAGCAGCTTGACAGGCGCCAACACTGAAGCTTTCTTT. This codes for CASSLTGANTEAFF.

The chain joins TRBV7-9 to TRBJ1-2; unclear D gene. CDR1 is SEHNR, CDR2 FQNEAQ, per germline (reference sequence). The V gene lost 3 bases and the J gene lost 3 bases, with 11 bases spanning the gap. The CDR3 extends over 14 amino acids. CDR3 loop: CASSLYGGDYGYTF. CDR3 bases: TGTGCCAGCAGCTTGTATGGAGGAGACTATGGCTACACCTTC.

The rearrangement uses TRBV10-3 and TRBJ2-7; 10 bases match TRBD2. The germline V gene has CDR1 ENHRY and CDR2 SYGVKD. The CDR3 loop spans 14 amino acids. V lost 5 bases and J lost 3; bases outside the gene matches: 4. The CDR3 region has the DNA TGTGCCATCAGTTCAGCTAGCGGGAGCTACGAGCAGTACTTC. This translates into CAISSASGSYEQYF.

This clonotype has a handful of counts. Written as DNA, the CDR3 is TGTGCCACCAGTGATTTGACTAGCGGGAGGGGGAATGAGCAGTTCTTC. Translated, it gives CATSDLTSGRGNEQFF. The V and J genes are TRBV24-1 and TRBJ2-1; TRBD2 matches at 13 bases. Germline V lookup: CDR1 KGHDR, CDR2 SFDVKD. J lost 7 bases, V lost 0 bases, and 2 bases had no gene match. The length of the CDR3 is 16 residues.

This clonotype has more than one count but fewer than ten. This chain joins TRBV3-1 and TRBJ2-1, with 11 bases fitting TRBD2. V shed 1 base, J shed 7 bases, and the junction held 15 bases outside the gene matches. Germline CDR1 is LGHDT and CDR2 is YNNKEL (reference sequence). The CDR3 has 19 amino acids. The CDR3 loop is CASSQAGRLRLAGTNEQFF. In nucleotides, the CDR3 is TGTGCCAGCAGCCAAGCTGGCAGGCTAAGACTAGCGGGGACGAATGAGCAGTTCTTC.